The 5 T cell receptor beta chains in this list originate from one sample, sequenced in a study of post-analysis software for immune sequencing data. Study-wide points: Four or five TRBV segments (TRBV5-6, TRBV5-1 and TRBV20-1 among them) occurred more frequently in patients than in controls.

These TCRs' antigens remain unknown. Each TCR beta cDNA library carried unique molecular identifiers. Each CDR3 protein gets one entry after TCRdb re-called the PCR reads with MiXCR. The data hold fewer than 850,000 distinct CDR3 sequences, with 35% to 55% observed a single time. Sample: blood. The source of these receptors is a girl aged 10 to 17 with multiple sclerosis.

V and J are TRBV28 and TRBJ1-6; a possible D gene is TRBD1 (5 bases). In germline, CDR1 is MDHEN, CDR2 SYDVKM. The CDR3 has 13 amino acids. Trimming removed 8 bases from V and 9 bases from J, with 14 bases in between. In DNA form, the CDR3 reads TGTGCCAGCCTCCGGGGGGTAGGTTCACCCCTCCACTTT. It encodes CASLRGVGSPLHF.

In DNA form, the CDR3 reads TGTGCCAGTAACAGGGTGAAGGACACTGAAGCTTTCTTT. This gives the protein CASNRVKDTEAFF. The gene calls are TRBV2 and TRBJ1-1, with a tentative D call TRBD1 (6 bases). V lost 9 bases and J lost 3, with 14 bases in between. CDR3 length: 13 amino acids. Germline V gene lookup returns CDR1 SNHLY and CDR2 FYNNEI.

A few counts support this clonotype. This chain links TRBV10-3 with TRBJ1-2, with a possible D match to TRBD1 (5 bases). CDR1 and CDR2 from the germline V gene are ENHRY and SYGVKD. This CDR3 is 15 amino acids long. Trimming removed 8 bases from V and 2 bases from J, with 18 bases in between. CDR3 DNA sequence: TGTGCCATCTTCGTGGGGGGTAAGGGGAACTATGGCTACACCTTC. Its translation: CAIFVGGKGNYGYTF.

This chain joins TRBV2 and TRBJ2-7, with D tentatively TRBD1 or TRBD2 (6 bases each). This CDR3 spans 16 amino acids. The germline CDR1 and CDR2 sequences are SNHLY and FYNNEI. The V gene lost 10 bases and the J gene lost 3 bases, with 25 bases spanning the gap. The DNA of the CDR3 is TGTGCCACCAATCCGGGGGCGCTAACCAATAACTACGAGCAGTACTTC. Translation: CATNPGALTNNYEQYF.

V usage is TRBV29-1 and J usage is TRBJ2-4, with a possible D match to TRBD1 (7 bases). With the DNA end fitting TRBJ2-7 better, the J assignment may be wrong. The germline V gene encodes CDR1 SQVTM and CDR2 ANQGSEA. This CDR3 comprises 13 residues. As DNA, the CDR3 is TGCAGCGTTGAAACAGGGGAGGTCTACGAGCAGTACTTC. Protein product: CSVETGEVYEQYF.